Following are 18 T cell receptor beta chains from one sample sequenced in a study of cytomegalovirus exposure and HLA in healthy donors. The PCR contained 60 Vbeta and 13 Jbeta primers. Measured with immunoSEQ multiplex PCR; TCRdb has only the in-frame clones, and not every one. The table includes some 180,000 clones, about 9% detected once. The source material was PBMCs. These receptor sequences come from a woman aged 25 to 45 in good health and CMV-seropositive.

The V call is TRBV5-1, the J call TRBJ2-2; a weak D match, TRBD2 (6 bases). The CDR3 is 16 amino acids. Trimming cost V 0 bases and J 1 base, with 10 bases left between them. Germline CDR1 and CDR2: SGHRS and YFSETQ. DNA for the CDR3: TGCGCCAGCAGCTTGGAGACTAGTCTGAACACCGGGGAGCTGTTTTTT. Translating gives CASSLETSLNTGELFF. Complete variable domain (other parts from reference TRBV5-1 and TRBJ2-2): KAGVTQTPRYLIKTRGQQVTLSCSPISGHRSVSWYQQTPGQGLQFLFEYFSETQRNKGNFPGRFSGRQFSNSRSEMNVSTLELGDSALYLCASSLETSLNTGELFFGEGSRLTVL.

The rearrangement joins TRBV7-2 to TRBJ2-3, with TRBD1 matching 8 bases. The CDR3 consists of 14 residues. Germline trimming cut 3 bases from V and 6 bases from J; bases unmatched to any gene: 5. CDR1 and CDR2 from the germline V gene are SGHTA and FQGNSA. CDR3 amino acids: CASSFRTGSDTQYF. The CDR3 region has the DNA TGTGCCAGCAGCTTCAGGACAGGGTCGGATACGCAGTATTTT.

The rearrangement joins TRBV2 to TRBJ2-3; D is perhaps TRBD1 (6 bases). This CDR3 has 16 residues. Germline loops: CDR1 SNHLY, CDR2 FYNNEI. With 5 bases removed from V and 2 bases from J, the gap between germline ends came to 17 bases. The CDR3 reads CASSRGQLLLTDTQYF. In DNA, the CDR3 is TGTGCCAGCAGTCGAGGACAGCTTTTGCTCACAGATACGCAGTATTTT.

The genes are TRBV5-1 and TRBJ2-3, with a weak D call TRBD2 (6 bases). Germline loops: CDR1 SGHRS, CDR2 YFSETQ. The V end lost 4 bases, the J end lost 0 bases, and 9 bases lay between the germline ends. CDR3 length equals 14 residues. The CDR3 sequence: CASSPGTSTDTQYF. Here the CDR3 DNA reads TGCGCCAGCAGCCCCGGGACTAGCACAGATACGCAGTATTTT. The whole variable domain, filled in from reference TRBV5-1 and TRBJ2-3, reads KAGVTQTPRYLIKTRGQQVTLSCSPISGHRSVSWYQQTPGQGLQFLFEYFSETQRNKGNFPGRFSGRQFSNSRSEMNVSTLELGDSALYLCASSPGTSTDTQYFGPGTRLTVL.

This rearrangement joins TRBV30 to TRBJ2-5; D remains unclear. V shed 6 bases and J shed 5 bases, with 13 bases lying between them. Germline-derived CDR1 and CDR2 are GTSNPN and SVGIG (reference sequence). The CDR3 spans 12 residues. DNA of the CDR3: TGTGCCTGTACGCGTAACGGGGAGACCCAGTACTTC. Protein: CACTRNGETQYF.

This clone has only a few counts. The gene calls are TRBV5-4 and TRBJ2-1; D is ambiguous. Germline V gene lookup returns CDR1 SGHNT and CDR2 YYREEE (reference sequence). Trimming took off 0 bases at V and 0 bases at J, with 7 bases between the two ends. The CDR3 is 15 residues long. The CDR3 sequence is CASSLGASSYNEQFF. CDR3 bases: TGTGCCAGCAGCTTGGGAGCGAGCTCCTACAATGAGCAGTTCTTC.

This clone was seen a few times. V is TRBV11-2 and J is TRBJ2-2, with 11 nucleotides matching TRBD2. Germline trimming cut 3 bases from V and 3 bases from J; bases unmatched to any gene: 6. Germline CDR1 and CDR2: SGHAT and FQNNGV. There are 17 residues in the CDR3. CDR3 nucleotides: TGTGCCAGCAGCTTTACTAGCGGGAGTTGGTACACCGGGGAGCTGTTTTTT. It yields the protein CASSFTSGSWYTGELFF.

The rearrangement joins TRBV13 to TRBJ2-5, with 7 nucleotides matching TRBD2. Per germline, CDR1 PRHDT and CDR2 FYEKMQ (reference sequence). Unmatched junction bases numbered 6, after V lost 7 bases and J lost 4 bases. The length of the CDR3 is 13 residues. The CDR3 reads CASTASGGETQYF. CDR3 coding DNA: TGTGCCAGCACCGCTTCGGGGGGAGAGACCCAGTACTTC.

This rearrangement joins TRBV30 to TRBJ1-3, with TRBD1 matching 7 bases. CDR3 length equals 17 residues. Germline V gene data show CDR1 as GTSNPN and CDR2 as SVGIG (reference sequence). V was clipped by 1 base and J by 0 bases; unmatched bases: 9. DNA for the CDR3: TGTGCCTGGAGTGGCCAGGGGGTTGCCCTCTCTGGAAACACCATATATTTT. It translates to CAWSGQGVALSGNTIYF.

The chain uses TRBV5-1 and TRBJ2-5; 8 bases are a match to TRBD2. The CDR3 has 15 amino acids. CDR1 SGHRS and CDR2 YFSETQ come from the germline V gene. The V gene end was trimmed by 2 bases and the J gene end by 3 bases; junction bases not matched to a gene: 6. The CDR3: CASSLGGTREETQYF. DNA of the CDR3: TGCGCCAGCAGCTTAGGGGGGACTAGAGAAGAGACCCAGTACTTC.

The chain couples TRBV10-1 to TRBJ2-7; D remains unclear. Trimming pared 1 base from V and 2 bases from J, leaving 3 bases between. CDR1 and CDR2 (germline): WNHNN, SYGVQD (reference sequence). The CDR3 spans 12 residues. The CDR3 DNA reads TGCGCCAGCAGTGAGTTTACCTACGAGCAGTACTTC. Translated, it gives CASSEFTYEQYF.

The J gene is TRBJ2-4, the V gene TRBV11-2; tentative D call: TRBD2 (6 bases). CDR3 length equals 15 residues. V lost 5 bases, J lost 3 bases, and 14 bases lay in between. Germline CDR1 reads SGHAT; CDR2 reads FQNNGV. CDR3 region: CASSPTRGGKNIQYF. The CDR3 nucleotides read TGTGCCAGCAGCCCGACTAGGGGTGGCAAAAACATTCAGTACTTC.

There are a few counts of this clone. The chain links TRBV6-1 to TRBJ1-5; a possible D gene is TRBD1 (6 bases). V was trimmed by 5 bases and J by 3 bases, leaving 11 bases between them. This CDR3 has 14 residues. Germline CDR1 reads MNHNS; CDR2 reads SASEGT. The CDR3 spells CASSPRQDNQPQHF. CDR3 nucleotide sequence: TGTGCCAGCAGTCCCCGACAGGACAATCAGCCCCAGCATTTT.

This sequence joins TRBV12-2 and TRBJ2-7; the table calls TRBD1, which could not be checked here. TRBV12-2 is given as a pseudogene. This CDR3 spans 10 amino acids. This CDR3 reads CAGFSYEQYF. CDR3 bases: TGTGCGGGCTTCTCCTACGAGCAGTACTTC.

The chain couples TRBV30 to TRBJ2-7; TRBD2 aligns across 10 bases. This CDR3 is 15 amino acids long. Germline assignment: CDR1 GTSNPN and CDR2 SVGIG (reference sequence). Trimming removed 3 bases from V and 2 bases from J; junction bases left unmatched: 7. CDR3 DNA: TGTGCCTGGAGCATACTAGCGGGAATTACCTACGAGCAGTACTTC. This sequence encodes CAWSILAGITYEQYF.

The chain joins TRBV18 to TRBJ1-4, with TRBD1 as a possible D gene (5 bases). The germline V and J ends were trimmed by 6 bases and 2 bases, with 19 bases remaining between them. The germline V gene encodes CDR1 KGHSH and CDR2 LQKENI. The CDR3 is 17 amino acids. The CDR3 loop is CASSPRGGVGTNEKLFF. As DNA, the CDR3 is TGTGCCAGCTCCCCCCGTGGAGGGGTTGGGACTAATGAAAAACTGTTTTTT.

The chain has TRBV5-1 and TRBJ2-7; the D gene is possibly TRBD1 (6 bases). The CDR3 has 15 amino acids. Per germline, CDR1 SGHRS and CDR2 YFSETQ. V lost 0 bases and J lost 6, with 16 bases in between. The DNA of the CDR3 is TGCGCCAGCAGCTTGGGGGACATCGAGGCTTCCGAGCAGTACTTC. Protein product: CASSLGDIEASEQYF.

The V call is TRBV7-9, the J call TRBJ2-7; TRBD1 matches at 11 bases. This CDR3 has 16 amino acids. J gave up 7 bases and V 5 bases, and 13 bases lay outside the gene matches. The germline CDR1 and CDR2 sequences are SEHNR and FQNEAQ (reference sequence). DNA of the CDR3: TGTGCCAGCAGCCCGATTTCATTGGGACAGGGGGGAGAGCAGTACTTC. Translating gives CASSPISLGQGGEQYF.